Listed below are T cell receptor beta chains from one sample, sequenced in a study of T-cell reconstitution after alpha-beta-depleted transplantation in children. TCRdb fed the PCR reads into MiXCR, producing one record per CDR3 protein. Among 240,000 or so distinct CDR3 sequences, more than 10% were seen once, and the ten largest hold 2.6%. Specimen: PBMCs from the stem cell graft donor, collected from the stem cell graft. Receptors originate from a human donor who donated a stem cell graft to a child with acute lymphoblastic leukemia. Both conserved end residues are part of each CDR3. The order of the fields is J gene, CDR3 length, V gene, D gene, CDR3 protein. D genes are given only for firm matches.

j_gene: TRBJ1-2; len: 11; v_gene: TRBV10-3; d_gene: .; CDR3aa: CAISESAGHTF
j_gene: TRBJ2-4; len: 15; v_gene: TRBV7-2; d_gene: TRBD2; CDR3aa: CASSLVGGRAGIQYF
j_gene: TRBJ2-7; len: 16; v_gene: TRBV20-1; d_gene: .; CDR3aa: CSAPRIPGRSSYEQYF
j_gene: TRBJ1-4; len: 18; v_gene: TRBV3-1; d_gene: .; CDR3aa: CASTDDKGGPATNEKLFF
j_gene: TRBJ2-1; len: 13; v_gene: TRBV14; d_gene: .; CDR3aa: CASSQWGYNEQFF
j_gene: TRBJ2-1; len: 16; v_gene: TRBV6-9; d_gene: TRBD2; CDR3aa: CASRTSGSSPYNEQFF
j_gene: TRBJ2-5; len: 15; v_gene: TRBV13; d_gene: TRBD1; CDR3aa: CASSPGQGRWETQYF
j_gene: TRBJ2-7; len: 12; v_gene: TRBV10-3; d_gene: .; CDR3aa: CAIRTVLYEQYF
j_gene: TRBJ2-3; len: 14; v_gene: TRBV29-1; d_gene: TRBD2; CDR3aa: CSVEASGNTDTQYF
j_gene: TRBJ2-6; len: 15; v_gene: TRBV29-1; d_gene: .; CDR3aa: CSVYHREPGANGLTF
j_gene: TRBJ1-5; len: 15; v_gene: TRBV9; d_gene: TRBD1; CDR3aa: CASSAGDRDNQPQHF
j_gene: TRBJ2-1; len: 15; v_gene: TRBV12-3/TRBV12-4; d_gene: .; CDR3aa: CASSPFGNSYNEQFF
j_gene: TRBJ2-7; len: 12; v_gene: TRBV30; d_gene: .; CDR3aa: CAWSHQGLEQYF
j_gene: TRBJ2-2; len: 10; v_gene: TRBV29-1; d_gene: .; CDR3aa: CSVGTGELYF
j_gene: TRBJ2-7; len: 15; v_gene: TRBV28; d_gene: TRBD2; CDR3aa: CASSFLAGVSYEQYF
j_gene: TRBJ1-1; len: 16; v_gene: TRBV19; d_gene: .; CDR3aa: CASSMRRRGVNTEAFF
j_gene: TRBJ2-1; len: 14; v_gene: TRBV28; d_gene: TRBD2; CDR3aa: CASSPSGRDNGQFF
j_gene: TRBJ1-5; len: 14; v_gene: TRBV5-6; d_gene: .; CDR3aa: CASSSVRGDQPQHF
j_gene: TRBJ2-1; len: 18; v_gene: TRBV6-1; d_gene: TRBD1; CDR3aa: CASTPSSPRTGKAYEQFF
j_gene: TRBJ2-1; len: 15; v_gene: TRBV11-1; d_gene: TRBD1; CDR3aa: CASSLHRGDYNEQFF
j_gene: TRBJ2-5; len: 16; v_gene: TRBV5-6; d_gene: .; CDR3aa: CASSTIKTLTGETQYF
j_gene: TRBJ1-2; len: 13; v_gene: TRBV25-1; d_gene: .; CDR3aa: CASTKGESYGYTF
j_gene: TRBJ1-5; len: 15; v_gene: TRBV20-1; d_gene: TRBD1; CDR3aa: CSARGWTGNDQPQHF
j_gene: TRBJ1-5; len: 16; v_gene: TRBV7-2; d_gene: TRBD1; CDR3aa: CASSFPTGEVVQPQHF
j_gene: TRBJ2-7; len: 14; v_gene: TRBV10-3; d_gene: .; CDR3aa: CAIAPREQGYEQYF
j_gene: TRBJ1-2; len: 14; v_gene: TRBV24-1; d_gene: TRBD1; CDR3aa: CATSDNGQVDGYTF
j_gene: TRBJ2-1; len: 15; v_gene: TRBV6-5; d_gene: TRBD2; CDR3aa: CASSYGLEPYNEQFF
j_gene: TRBJ2-1; len: 14; v_gene: TRBV6-5; d_gene: .; CDR3aa: CASSYSQVYREQFF
j_gene: TRBJ2-1; len: 13; v_gene: TRBV5-1; d_gene: TRBD1; CDR3aa: CASSFTGGREQFF
j_gene: TRBJ2-3; len: 13; v_gene: TRBV6-1; d_gene: .; CDR3aa: CASNLNRADTQYF
j_gene: TRBJ2-7; len: 15; v_gene: TRBV6-1; d_gene: .; CDR3aa: CASSEPGQPSYEQYF
j_gene: TRBJ2-1; len: 17; v_gene: TRBV29-1; d_gene: TRBD2; CDR3aa: CSVEDPWSSGIQDEQFF
j_gene: TRBJ1-5; len: 14; v_gene: TRBV6-5; d_gene: .; CDR3aa: CASLHGYSNQPQHF
j_gene: TRBJ1-2; len: 15; v_gene: TRBV29-1; d_gene: .; CDR3aa: CSVLPTPQVIYGYTF
j_gene: TRBJ2-1; len: 16; v_gene: TRBV6-1; d_gene: TRBD2; CDR3aa: CASSPASGPIYNEQFF
j_gene: TRBJ2-5; len: 17; v_gene: TRBV6-5; d_gene: TRBD2; CDR3aa: CASSYSKLAGDQETQYF
j_gene: TRBJ1-1; len: 16; v_gene: TRBV4-1; d_gene: .; CDR3aa: CASSQITGAMNTEAFF
j_gene: TRBJ1-5; len: 13; v_gene: TRBV12-3/TRBV12-4; d_gene: .; CDR3aa: CASSFRENQPQHF
j_gene: TRBJ2-1; len: 15; v_gene: TRBV3-1; d_gene: .; CDR3aa: CATTDGPWANNEQFF
j_gene: TRBJ2-5; len: 14; v_gene: TRBV5-1; d_gene: TRBD1; CDR3aa: CASSTTGGQETQYF
j_gene: TRBJ2-3; len: 15; v_gene: TRBV20-1; d_gene: TRBD1; CDR3aa: CSATPGQGGTDTQYF
j_gene: TRBJ2-2; len: 15; v_gene: TRBV6-5; d_gene: TRBD1; CDR3aa: CASSYSTGGTGELFF
j_gene: TRBJ2-7; len: 13; v_gene: TRBV13; d_gene: .; CDR3aa: CASSQQGRYEQYF
j_gene: TRBJ2-1; len: 14; v_gene: TRBV20-1; d_gene: TRBD1; CDR3aa: CSARGDRGQDEQFF
j_gene: TRBJ1-5; len: 18; v_gene: TRBV24-1; d_gene: TRBD1; CDR3aa: CATSDSGTGGGSNQPQHF
j_gene: TRBJ1-2; len: 15; v_gene: TRBV28; d_gene: TRBD1; CDR3aa: CASSYTGQGAAGYTF
j_gene: TRBJ2-2; len: 14; v_gene: TRBV5-1; d_gene: .; CDR3aa: CASTPGSRTGELFF
j_gene: TRBJ2-5; len: 12; v_gene: TRBV7-9; d_gene: TRBD2; CDR3aa: CASSGGGWAQYF
j_gene: TRBJ1-5; len: 12; v_gene: TRBV10-3; d_gene: .; CDR3aa: CAISESGQPQHF
j_gene: TRBJ1-1; len: 13; v_gene: TRBV6-4; d_gene: .; CDR3aa: CASSGGTPTEAFF
j_gene: TRBJ1-1; len: 14; v_gene: TRBV12-3/TRBV12-4; d_gene: .; CDR3aa: CASQGNRMNTEAFF
j_gene: TRBJ2-1; len: 17; v_gene: TRBV20-1; d_gene: TRBD2; CDR3aa: CSARGASGRPRYNEQFF
j_gene: TRBJ2-1; len: 16; v_gene: TRBV5-6; d_gene: .; CDR3aa: CASSLILRGSYNEQFF